This T cell receptor beta chain was documented in a study of blood T cell repertoires in COVID-19. The CDR3 has 13 amino acids. The germline V and J ends were trimmed by 7 bases and 1 base, with 10 bases remaining between them. Clones were sequenced by immunoSEQ multiplex PCR, and TCRdb holds only the in-frame ones, with some missing. The repertoire holds approximately 38,000 clones, with roughly nine tenths as singletons. The J gene is TRBJ1-1, the V gene TRBV12-3 or TRBV12-4; no reliable D call. Sequencing was done on a sample of peripheral blood. This TCR derives from a man aged 25 to 40 with active or convalescent COVID-19. CDR3 DNA: TGTGCCAGCACAACTGCTAGGAACACTGAAGCTTTCTTT. It translates to CASTTARNTEAFF.